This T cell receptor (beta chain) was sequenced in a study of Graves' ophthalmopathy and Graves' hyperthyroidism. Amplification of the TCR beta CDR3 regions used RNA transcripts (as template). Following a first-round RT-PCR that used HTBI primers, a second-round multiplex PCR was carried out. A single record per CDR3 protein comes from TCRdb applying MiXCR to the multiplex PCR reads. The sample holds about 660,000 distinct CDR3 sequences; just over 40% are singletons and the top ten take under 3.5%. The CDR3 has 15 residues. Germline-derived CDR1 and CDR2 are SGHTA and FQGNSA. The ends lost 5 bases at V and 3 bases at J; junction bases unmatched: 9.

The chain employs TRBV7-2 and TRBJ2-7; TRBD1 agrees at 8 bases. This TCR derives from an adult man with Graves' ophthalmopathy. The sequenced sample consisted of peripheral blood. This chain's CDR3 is CASSPIDRGGYEQYF. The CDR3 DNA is TGTGCCAGCAGCCCAATCGACAGGGGTGGCTACGAGCAGTACTTC.